This section outlines one TCR beta chain sequence together with its context. Its target is not known. The entry originates in a study of beta chain features in type 1 diabetes. The V and J ends lost 7 bases and 7 bases, in that order; junction bases with no gene match: 18. CDR1 is SGHTA, CDR2 FQGNSA, per germline. The CDR3 spans 16 residues. Reverse transcribing all isolated RNA meant expressed TCRB transcripts were sequenced. Sequencing of naive, central memory and regulatory T cell samples gave an average of roughly 3.4 million reads. Produced via immunoSEQ multiplex PCR; TCRdb's table is partial and in-frame only. The sample carries some 190,000 clones, around 8% recorded once. Overall study findings and caveats: TCRB CDR3 length was moderately but significantly reduced in all four CD4+ subsets of Type 1 diabetes patients. Naive, central memory and Treg TCRB repertoires seemed to resemble each other more closely in patients than they did in healthy donors. Researchers could not determine here whether HLA type influences TCRB rearrangement.

There was one heparinised blood draw per donor, averaging about 120 mL. Sequencing was done on a sample of central memory CD4+ T cells from blood. The chain uses TRBV7-2 and TRBJ2-7, with 8 bases that match TRBD2. The sequence was obtained from a woman in her thirties or forties with type 1 diabetes. The CDR3 DNA follows: TGTGCCAGCACCCGCCGGGTGACGGGAGGGCCGGGGGAGCAGTACTTC. It is translated as CASTRRVTGGPGEQYF.